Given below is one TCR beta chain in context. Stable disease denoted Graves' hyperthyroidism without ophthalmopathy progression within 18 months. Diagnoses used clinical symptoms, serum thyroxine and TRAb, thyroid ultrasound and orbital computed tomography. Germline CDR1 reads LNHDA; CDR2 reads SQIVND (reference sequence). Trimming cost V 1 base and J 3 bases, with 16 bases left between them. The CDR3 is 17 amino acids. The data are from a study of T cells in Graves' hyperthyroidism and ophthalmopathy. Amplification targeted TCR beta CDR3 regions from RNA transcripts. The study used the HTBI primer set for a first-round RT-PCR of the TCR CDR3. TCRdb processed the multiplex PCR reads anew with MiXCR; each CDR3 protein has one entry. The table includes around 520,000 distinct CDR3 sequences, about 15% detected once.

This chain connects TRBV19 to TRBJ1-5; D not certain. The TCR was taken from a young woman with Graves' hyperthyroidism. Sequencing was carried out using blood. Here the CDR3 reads CASSIGRLTFPNQPQHF. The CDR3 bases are TGTGCCAGTAGTATAGGTCGGCTGACGTTCCCCAATCAGCCCCAGCATTTT.